These 18 T cell receptor beta chains were all obtained from the same sample, sequenced in a study of shared clonotypes between healthy human individuals. Profiling relied on immunoSEQ multiplex PCR, and the TCRdb table lists in-frame clones only, not all of them. The sample has hundreds of thousands of clones, 90% to 95% seen once. It was CD45RO-negative cells, positively selected for CCR7, that made up naive CD8 cells, with terminally differentiated effector memory CD45RA+ cells excluded. Sequencing was done on a sample of naive CD8+ T cells sorted from blood. Receptor source: a man aged 25-45 years in good health.

This rearrangement joins TRBV19 to TRBJ2-7, with TRBD2 matching over 12 bases. The germline V gene has CDR1 LNHDA and CDR2 SQIVND (reference sequence). V trimming: 5 bases; J trimming: 4 bases; junction bases outside the gene matches: 6. CDR3 length: 15 amino acids. The CDR3 region has the DNA TGTGCCAGTAGTCCTGGACTAGCGGGAACATACGAGCAGTACTTC. This sequence encodes CASSPGLAGTYEQYF.

This chain links TRBV28 with TRBJ2-7; D tentatively fits TRBD1 or TRBD2 (6 bases each). CDR3 size: 16 residues. Germline V CDR1 and CDR2: MDHEN, SYDVKM. Trimming pared 3 bases from V and 4 bases from J, leaving 19 bases between. The CDR3 is CASSLSAGQGPYEQYF. CDR3 in DNA: TGTGCCAGCAGTTTGAGCGCGGGACAAGGTCCTTACGAGCAGTACTTC. Combining the CDR3 with reference TRBV28 and TRBJ2-7 gives the whole variable domain DVKVTQSSRYLVKRTGEKVFLECVQDMDHENMFWYRQDPGLGLRLIYFSYDVKMKEKGDIPEGYSVSREKKERFSLILESASTNQTSMYLCASSLSAGQGPYEQYFGPGTRLTVT.

On this clone itself: Within the sample, other DNA sequences also encode this same CDR3. V and J are TRBV7-9 and TRBJ1-1; no clear D. Trimming pared 2 bases from V and 0 bases from J, leaving 7 bases between. CDR3 length: 14 residues. Germline CDR1 and CDR2: SEHNR and FQNEAQ (reference sequence). This chain's CDR3 is CASSLSTVNTEAFF. The DNA for the CDR3 is TGTGCCAGCAGCTTAAGCACGGTGAACACTGAAGCTTTCTTT. The full variable domain, its missing parts supplied by reference TRBV7-9 and TRBJ1-1, is DTGVSQNPRHKITKRGQNVTFRCDPISEHNRLYWYRQTLGQGPEFLTYFQNEAQLEKSRLLSDRFSAERPKGSFSTLEIQRTEQGDSAMYLCASSLSTVNTEAFFGQGTRLTVV.

The J gene is TRBJ2-6, the V gene TRBV7-8; TRBD2 aligns across 11 bases. The CDR3 loop spans 21 amino acids. Unmatched junction bases numbered 12, after V lost 2 bases and J lost 0 bases. Per the germline V gene, CDR1 is SGHVS and CDR2 is FQNEAQ. The CDR3: CASSLPPLLAGVSSGANVLTF. The CDR3 bases are TGTGCCAGCAGCTTACCCCCTCTACTAGCGGGAGTGTCCTCTGGGGCCAACGTCCTGACTTTC.

The J gene is TRBJ2-2, the V gene TRBV9; no reliable D call. In germline, CDR1 is SGDLS, CDR2 YYNGEE. The CDR3 loop spans 18 amino acids. V was pared by 0 bases and J by 1 base, with 16 bases between. The CDR3 protein is CASSVDPWASRNTGELFF. The DNA for the CDR3 is TGTGCCAGCAGCGTAGATCCTTGGGCCTCAAGGAACACCGGGGAGCTGTTTTTT.

This sequence joins TRBV27 and TRBJ1-2, with D possibly TRBD1 on 6 matching bases. CDR3 length: 14 amino acids. Between the trimmed V and J ends, which lost 3 bases and 3 bases, there was a span of 11 bases. Germline loops: CDR1 MNHEY, CDR2 SMNVEV (reference sequence). The CDR3 DNA is TGTGCCAGCAGTTTTCGGGGGCAGGACTATGGCTACACCTTC. Its translation is CASSFRGQDYGYTF.

The chain employs TRBV9 and TRBJ2-3, with D perhaps matching TRBD2 (5 bases). The CDR3 runs to 14 residues. Trimming took off 0 bases at V and 6 bases at J, with 11 bases between the two ends. From germline, CDR1 is SGDLS and CDR2 YYNGEE. The chain's CDR3 is CASSVDGVRDTQYF. CDR3 in DNA: TGTGCCAGCAGCGTAGACGGGGTGAGGGATACGCAGTATTTT.

The chain recombines TRBV10-3 with TRBJ2-1, with TRBD2 matching over 10 bases. CDR1 and CDR2 (germline): ENHRY, SYGVKD. Losses at the gene ends were 3 bases for V and 8 bases for J; bases not matched to a gene: 1. The CDR3 has 13 residues. The CDR3 protein is CAISDGLADEQFF. The CDR3 DNA follows: TGTGCCATCAGTGACGGACTAGCGGATGAGCAGTTCTTC.

This clone has at least ten counts. J is TRBJ2-7 and V is TRBV28; D remains ambiguous. CDR1 and CDR2 from the germline V gene are MDHEN and SYDVKM. This CDR3 contains 12 residues. The ends were cut back, 7 bases at V and 6 bases at J, with 13 bases in the middle. CDR3 loop: CASNSNLREQYF. CDR3 bases: TGTGCCAGCAACAGTAATTTACGCGAGCAGTACTTC.

The V call is TRBV7-9, the J call TRBJ2-7, with D perhaps matching TRBD1 (7 bases). Germline loops: CDR1 SEHNR, CDR2 FQNEAQ (reference sequence). The V gene lost 5 bases and the J gene lost 1 base, with 18 bases spanning the gap. The CDR3 loop spans 16 amino acids. The CDR3 sequence is CASSPAQGGRSYEQYF. The CDR3 DNA reads as TGTGCCAGCAGCCCAGCTCAGGGGGGTCGTTCCTACGAGCAGTACTTC.

The chain joins TRBV11-3 to TRBJ2-3, with 10 bases matching TRBD1. The CDR3 is 15 amino acids. CDR1 is SGHNT, CDR2 YENEEA, per germline. V gave up 4 bases and J gave up 4 bases; unmatched junction bases: 5. CDR3 sequence (DNA): TGTGCCAGCAGCTCCACCGGGACAGGGGCAGATACGCAGTATTTT. This gives the protein CASSSTGTGADTQYF.

This rearrangement joins TRBV28 to TRBJ1-5, with D maybe TRBD1 (6 bases). Germline values: CDR1 MDHEN, CDR2 SYDVKM. V lost 3 bases and J 3 bases, leaving 9 bases between the germline ends. This CDR3 is 14 amino acids long. The CDR3 loop reads CASSFAGDNQPQHF. The CDR3 DNA reads as TGTGCCAGCAGTTTCGCAGGGGACAATCAGCCCCAGCATTTT.

The J gene is TRBJ2-1, the V gene TRBV2, with 9 bases aligning to TRBD1. This CDR3 contains 15 residues. Germline V CDR1 and CDR2: SNHLY, FYNNEI. The V and J ends lost 7 bases and 1 base, in that order; junction bases with no gene match: 5. DNA for the CDR3: TGTGCCAGCAAGCGCGGGACAGGGTCCTACAATGAGCAGTTCTTC. It specifies CASKRGTGSYNEQFF.

This chain links TRBV5-1 with TRBJ2-7, with D perhaps TRBD2 (5 bases). Germline CDR1 SGHRS, CDR2 YFSETQ. Deletions cut 2 bases from V and 0 bases from J, with 12 bases between. The CDR3 has 15 residues. CDR3 residues: CASSFGRGNSYEQYF. The CDR3 DNA is TGCGCCAGCAGCTTTGGCCGGGGAAACTCCTACGAGCAGTACTTC.

This clone was recorded a few times. Here the CDR3 reads CSVEDTAYEQYF. Here the CDR3 DNA reads TGCAGCGTTGAAGATACAGCATACGAGCAGTACTTC. This sequence joins TRBV29-1 and TRBJ2-7; D not resolved. This CDR3 region has 12 residues. Trimming took 0 bases from V and 4 from J, leaving 7 bases between them. CDR1 SQVTM and CDR2 ANQGSEA come from the germline V gene.

The J gene is TRBJ2-7, the V gene TRBV5-1; D possibly uses TRBD1 or TRBD2 (5 bases each). The V and J ends lost 7 bases and 2 bases respectively, with 10 bases between them. The CDR3 extends over 12 amino acids. The V gene's germline CDR1 is SGHRS and CDR2 YFSETQ. CDR3 coding DNA: TGCGCCAGCCGGGACCAACCCTACGAGCAGTACTTC. Its translation is CASRDQPYEQYF.

The V gene is TRBV2, the J gene TRBJ1-5; D ambiguous. Trimming cost V 0 bases and J 6 bases, with 3 bases left between them. Germline V CDR1 and CDR2: SNHLY, FYNNEI. The CDR3 is made up of 12 amino acids. The CDR3 DNA reads as TGTGCCAGCAGTGAAGCGCCTCAGCCCCAGCATTTT. Its protein is CASSEAPQPQHF.

Worth noting for this clone: The sample contains more than one DNA sequence encoding this CDR3. This rearrangement joins TRBV5-1 to TRBJ2-1, with D hard to call. The V gene's germline CDR1 is SGHRS and CDR2 YFSETQ. Trimming shortened V by 2 bases and J by 0 bases, and 3 bases separated the two germline ends. The CDR3 is 13 amino acids. CDR3 sequence: CASSFTSYNEQFF. The DNA of the CDR3 is TGCGCCAGCAGCTTCACCTCCTACAATGAGCAGTTCTTC.